The entry below gives a single T cell receptor beta chain sequence along with its context. This sample was taken from a study of shared clonotypes between healthy human individuals. The assay was immunoSEQ multiplex PCR, and TCRdb's table has in-frame clones only and misses some. The data contain about 600,000 clones, roughly 97% of them seen just once; the ten biggest clones take up approximately 0.057%. Germline CDR1 reads MNHEY; CDR2 reads SVGAGI. The CDR3 has 14 amino acids. Trimming cost V 2 bases and J 5 bases, with 12 bases left between them. It was into CD45RA+ naive and CD45RA-negative memory subsets that the CD4+ cells were split.

The sequenced material came from naive CD4+ T cells sorted from blood. The subset: CD45RA+ positively selected. The chain employs TRBV6-5 and TRBJ1-1; D unresolved. The origin of this receptor is a woman aged 25 to 45 in good health. CDR3 DNA sequence: TGTGCCAGCAGTTACGTGACACTGGGGACTGAAGCTTTCTTT. As protein: CASSYVTLGTEAFF.